This T cell receptor (beta chain) was observed in a study of cytomegalovirus exposure and HLA in healthy donors. Amplification used 60 Vbeta primers and 13 Jbeta primers. Generated by immunoSEQ multiplex PCR, the TCRdb table keeps only in-frame clones and is missing some. The table lists 40,000 to 55,000 clones, around 81% of them singletons, with roughly 8% in the top ten. Study results and limitations: Previous analysis showed most TCR beta V segments were productive about 87% or about 30% of the time.

Germline CDR1 reads SGHTA; CDR2 reads FQGTGA. Between the trimmed V and J ends, which lost 5 bases and 2 bases, there was a span of 9 bases. This CDR3 is 14 amino acids long. As concerns this clone: As yet, its antigen is unknown.

This TCR was sampled from a man between 25 and 39 years old in good health and CMV-seropositive. Sequencing was done on a sample of PBMCs. The V call is TRBV7-3, the J call TRBJ1-4; no definite D call. For the CDR3, the DNA is TGTGCCAGCAGCCCCACGGGTACTAATGAAAAACTGTTTTTT. It encodes CASSPTGTNEKLFF.